The 19 T cell receptor beta chains below all came from one sample that was sequenced in a study of shared clonotypes between healthy human individuals. Sequenced by immunoSEQ multiplex PCR; TCRdb stores in-frame clones only, minus some. The sample records about a million clones, around three quarters being singletons. Sequenced sample: memory CD4+ T cells from PBMCs. Subset indicated: CD45RA-negative fraction. These receptors were obtained from a man in his late teens or twenties in good health. Some clones in this sample may be carry-over from other donors' samples.

The chain combines TRBV19 with TRBJ1-5, with D unclear. Germline V gene sequence: CDR1 LNHDA, CDR2 SQIVND (reference sequence). V was trimmed by 5 bases and J by 2 bases, leaving 7 bases between them. The CDR3 runs 13 residues. The CDR3 DNA is TGTGCCAGTAGTTCCCGGGGCAATCAGCCCCAGCATTTT. Residues: CASSSRGNQPQHF.

The chain joins TRBV4-2 to TRBJ2-7, with a weak D call TRBD1 (5 bases). V was clipped by 5 bases and J by 2 bases, with 10 bases between them. Per germline, CDR1 LGHNA and CDR2 YNFKEQ. CDR3 size: 13 residues. The CDR3 nucleotides are TGTGCCAGCAGCTTGGTAGGGGCCTACGAGCAGTACTTC. Amino acids: CASSLVGAYEQYF.

As to this clone: The same CDR3 also results from other DNA sequences found in this sample. This chain joins TRBV28 and TRBJ2-2; TRBD2 aligns across 9 bases. The J segment lost 4 bases and the V segment lost 6 bases, leaving 9 bases of the junction unmatched. This CDR3 is 16 amino acids long. The germline V gene has CDR1 MDHEN and CDR2 SYDVKM. The CDR3 here is CASSPAGGRSTGELFF. CDR3 nucleotide sequence: TGTGCCAGCAGCCCCGCGGGAGGGCGGAGCACCGGGGAGCTGTTTTTT.

V gene TRBV5-8 combines with J gene TRBJ2-1; D is possibly TRBD2 (6 bases). CDR1 is SGHTS, CDR2 YDEGEE, per germline. Trimming cost V 3 bases and J 3 bases, with 16 bases left between them. The CDR3 is made up of 16 amino acids. CDR3 protein: CASSSQRGSVYNEQFF. Written as DNA, the CDR3 is TGTGCCAGCAGCTCCCAACGGGGGAGTGTCTACAATGAGCAGTTCTTC.

The chain has TRBV5-1 and TRBJ2-1; a weak D match, TRBD1 (6 bases). Trimming shortened V by 2 bases and J by 5 bases, and 11 bases separated the two germline ends. The CDR3 runs to 14 residues. CDR1 SGHRS and CDR2 YFSETQ come from the germline V gene. The CDR3 loop reads CASSFPGTNNEQFF. In nucleotides, the CDR3 is TGCGCCAGCAGCTTTCCCGGGACAAACAATGAGCAGTTCTTC.

A word on this clone: The sample contains more than one DNA sequence encoding this CDR3. The rearrangement links TRBV7-2 to TRBJ2-3; no firm D call. The CDR3 is 15 amino acids. Germline loops: CDR1 SGHTA, CDR2 FQGNSA. The ends were cut back, 3 bases at V and 0 bases at J, with 10 bases in the middle. CDR3 DNA: TGTGCCAGCAGCTTGGCCCCCGGGAGCACAGATACGCAGTATTTT. It translates to CASSLAPGSTDTQYF.

This chain links TRBV5-1 with TRBJ1-4; D is perhaps TRBD1 (5 bases). Trimming pared 5 bases from V and 4 bases from J, leaving 15 bases between. The germline CDR1 and CDR2 sequences are SGHRS and YFSETQ. The CDR3 covers 15 residues. The CDR3 region is CASRMFTGFNEKLFF. Here the CDR3 DNA reads TGCGCCAGCAGAATGTTTACAGGATTTAATGAAAAACTGTTTTTT. Full variable domain (outside the CDR3, taken from reference TRBV5-1 and TRBJ1-4): KAGVTQTPRYLIKTRGQQVTLSCSPISGHRSVSWYQQTPGQGLQFLFEYFSETQRNKGNFPGRFSGRQFSNSRSEMNVSTLELGDSALYLCASRMFTGFNEKLFFGSGTQLSVL.

V usage is TRBV6-1 and J usage is TRBJ1-5; 10 nucleotides align to TRBD1. Germline V gene lookup returns CDR1 MNHNS and CDR2 SASEGT. This CDR3 contains 17 residues. V trimming: 4 bases; J trimming: 9 bases; junction bases outside the gene matches: 15. The DNA of the CDR3 is TGTGCCAGCAGTGTAACTGGCGGACAGGGGGGCCCTAGGCCCCAGCATTTT. It yields the protein CASSVTGGQGGPRPQHF.

The chain carries TRBV7-9 and TRBJ2-1, with TRBD2 identical over 10 bases. The ends lost 5 bases at V and 8 bases at J; junction bases unmatched: 12. Germline V gives CDR1 SEHNR, CDR2 FQNEAQ (reference sequence). CDR3 length: 16 residues. Here the CDR3 reads CASSDTLAGEGHEQFF. The DNA of the CDR3 is TGTGCCAGCAGCGATACTCTAGCGGGAGAGGGGCATGAGCAGTTCTTC.

The genes are TRBV29-1 and TRBJ1-3; D remains unclear. Germline V gene data show CDR1 as SQVTM and CDR2 as ANQGSEA. V was clipped by 6 bases and J by 0 bases, with 12 bases between them. The CDR3 covers 14 residues. The CDR3 sequence: CSVGLQPSGNTIYF. CDR3 bases: TGCAGCGTCGGTCTACAGCCCTCTGGAAACACCATATATTTT.

This chain joins TRBV9 and TRBJ2-5, with D possibly matching TRBD2 (6 bases). V lost 0 bases and J 2 bases, leaving 14 bases between the germline ends. The CDR3 loop spans 16 amino acids. The germline V gene has CDR1 SGDLS and CDR2 YYNGEE. CDR3 loop: CASSVGGSGAQETQYF. Written as DNA, the CDR3 is TGTGCCAGCAGCGTAGGGGGTAGCGGAGCTCAAGAGACCCAGTACTTC.

The rearrangement links TRBV5-4 to TRBJ2-2, with TRBD2 identical over 12 bases. The V and J ends lost 2 bases and 5 bases, in that order; junction bases with no gene match: 4. Germline assignment: CDR1 SGHNT and CDR2 YYREEE (reference sequence). This CDR3 comprises 16 residues. The CDR3 sequence: CASSFSSGRGTGELFF. CDR3 DNA sequence: TGTGCCAGCAGCTTTTCTAGCGGGAGGGGTACCGGGGAGCTGTTTTTT. The complete variable domain, with remaining parts taken from reference TRBV5-4 and TRBJ2-2, reads ETGVTQSPTHLIKTRGQQVTLRCSSQSGHNTVSWYQQALGQGPQFIFQYYREEENGRGNFPPRFSGLQFPNYSSELNVNALELDDSALYLCASSFSSGRGTGELFFGEGSRLTVL.

The chain combines TRBV28 with TRBJ1-2; the D gene is possibly TRBD1 (5 bases). Germline V gene data show CDR1 as MDHEN and CDR2 as SYDVKM. V was shortened by 8 bases and J by 2 bases, with 12 bases between the two germline ends. This CDR3 region has 13 residues. The CDR3 protein is CASWGVQNYGYTF. The CDR3 nucleotides are TGTGCCAGCTGGGGGGTCCAGAACTATGGCTACACCTTC.

This chain uses TRBV5-4 with TRBJ2-7, with 16 bases that match TRBD2. CDR1 and CDR2 (germline): SGHNT, YYREEE (reference sequence). The CDR3 has 15 residues. Trimming took 4 bases from V and 6 from J; bases not matched to a gene: 4. The CDR3 region has the DNA TGTGCCAGCAGCCGGGGACTAGCGGGAGGGGTCGAGCAGTACTTC. Protein: CASSRGLAGGVEQYF.

The chain joins TRBV19 to TRBJ2-6; TRBD1 agrees at 9 bases. Per germline, CDR1 LNHDA and CDR2 SQIVND (reference sequence). CDR3 length: 18 amino acids. With 6 bases clipped from V and 3 bases from J, the junction kept 12 bases outside the gene matches. The CDR3 loop reads CASSVTGTGLSGANVLTF. CDR3 sequence (DNA): TGTGCCAGTAGCGTTACTGGGACAGGGCTCAGTGGGGCCAACGTCCTGACTTTC.

The chain couples TRBV4-2 to TRBJ1-4; no clear D. The ends were cut back, 0 bases at V and 2 bases at J, with 7 bases in the middle. Germline V CDR1 and CDR2: LGHNA, YNFKEQ. This CDR3 has 15 amino acids. CDR3 nucleotide sequence: TGTGCCAGCAGCCAAGATTCACAGACTAATGAAAAACTGTTTTTT. Translated: CASSQDSQTNEKLFF.

This clone was detected many times. The sample carries other DNA sequences with the same CDR3. This chain joins TRBV5-4 and TRBJ2-7; D might be TRBD2 (5 bases). Trimming pared 0 bases from V and 5 bases from J, leaving 15 bases between. This CDR3 spans 15 amino acids. Germline CDR1 reads SGHNT; CDR2 reads YYREEE (reference sequence). This CDR3 is CASSLVLGVGNEQYF. In nucleotides, the CDR3 is TGTGCCAGCAGCTTGGTTTTGGGAGTAGGAAACGAGCAGTACTTC.

The rearrangement joins TRBV27 to TRBJ1-4, with D possibly matching TRBD1 (5 bases). With 4 bases removed from V and 7 bases from J, the gap between germline ends came to 19 bases. The CDR3 is made up of 16 amino acids. Per germline, CDR1 MNHEY and CDR2 SMNVEV (reference sequence). CDR3 loop: CASSSLPLTGREKLFF. In DNA form, the CDR3 reads TGTGCCAGCAGTTCCCTTCCTCTTACGGGACGTGAAAAACTGTTTTTT.

In regard to this clone: The junction differs from germline at one of its ends, possibly a read error. The chain combines TRBV29-1 with TRBJ2-2; 10 bases match TRBD1. Germline V gene lookup returns CDR1 SQVTM and CDR2 ANQGSEA. This CDR3 spans 13 amino acids. The CDR3 reads CSAGTGDTGKLFF. The CDR3 nucleotides read TGCAGCGCTGGGACAGGGGACACCGGGAAGCTGTTTTTT.